One sample yielded the 5 T cell receptor beta chains listed below, sequenced in a study of blood T cell repertoires in COVID-19. Method: immunoSEQ multiplex PCR; TCRdb's copy keeps in-frame clones and lacks some. The profile shows about 260,000 clones, approximately 89% of them singletons. Sequencing was performed on peripheral blood. These receptors were collected from a woman aged 70 to 79 with COVID-19, enrolled during active disease.

This chain connects TRBV2 to TRBJ2-1; TRBD2 agrees at 11 bases. Germline V gene sequence: CDR1 SNHLY, CDR2 FYNNEI. This CDR3 spans 16 amino acids. Trimming at V came to 2 bases and at J to 6 bases, leaving 6 bases not matched to a gene. The CDR3 DNA sequence: TGTGCCAGCAGTGAACGGTGGCTAGCGGGAGGCAATGAGCAGTTCTTC. Translated: CASSERWLAGGNEQFF.

V is TRBV6-5 and J is TRBJ1-6, with D possibly being TRBD1 (6 bases). The CDR3 consists of 13 residues. Trimming cost V 8 bases and J 14 bases, with 19 bases left between them. CDR1 and CDR2 from the germline V gene are MNHEY and SVGAGI. The CDR3 nucleotides read TGTGCCAGCTGCCCGGGAGGGGGGGCGGCCCTCCACTTT. Translating gives CASCPGGGAALHF.

CDR3 loop: CASTRDRYEQYF. The CDR3 region has the DNA TGTGCCAGCACCCGGGACAGGTACGAGCAGTACTTC. The genes are TRBV28 and TRBJ2-7, with TRBD1 matching 8 bases. CDR3 size: 12 residues. V was pared by 7 bases and J by 4 bases, with 3 bases of the junction left unmatched. Germline loops: CDR1 MDHEN, CDR2 SYDVKM. The full variable domain, its missing parts supplied by reference TRBV28 and TRBJ2-7, is DVKVTQSSRYLVKRTGEKVFLECVQDMDHENMFWYRQDPGLGLRLIYFSYDVKMKEKGDIPEGYSVSREKKERFSLILESASTNQTSMYLCASTRDRYEQYFGPGTRLTVT.

This clone showed up just once. This chain links TRBV18 with TRBJ1-5; 8 nucleotides align to TRBD1. The CDR3 covers 15 residues. Trimming cost V 4 bases and J 0 bases; bases outside gene matches: 2. CDR1 is KGHSH, CDR2 LQKENI, per germline. CDR3 bases: TGTGCCAGCTCACTTGGACAGGGTAGCAATCAGCCCCAGCATTTT. Protein product: CASSLGQGSNQPQHF.

The chain links TRBV14 to TRBJ2-7, with 7 positions matching TRBD1. The ends lost 4 bases at V and 6 bases at J; junction bases unmatched: 9. The CDR3 is 14 amino acids. Germline-derived CDR1 and CDR2 are SGHDN and FVKESK. CDR3 sequence: CASSLCRDRCEQYF. CDR3 bases: TGTGCCAGCAGCCTCTGCAGGGACAGATGCGAGCAGTACTTC.